Following are 19 T cell receptor beta chains from one sample sequenced in a study of naive and memory T cell subsets. An equimolar mix of two oligonucleotides served as the beta constant-region primer for TRBC1 and TRBC2. TCRdb passed the UMI-ligation and nested PCR reads through MiXCR, listing each CDR3 protein once. The top ten clones hold more than 1.5% of a sample with some 87,000 distinct CDR3 sequences, over 7% of them seen once. Material: central memory CD4+ T cells from blood. All receptors come from a human donor in good health.

This clonotype has a handful of counts. The chain combines TRBV12-3 or TRBV12-4 with TRBJ2-3; the D is unclear. The CDR3 runs 13 residues. Trimming took off 5 bases at V and 4 bases at J, with 10 bases between the two ends. In nucleotides, the CDR3 is TGTGCCAGCAGTGCCGGTGTTGCAGATACGCAGTATTTT. It encodes CASSAGVADTQYF.

This clonotype came up a few times. This chain joins TRBV29-1 and TRBJ2-6; 7 bases match TRBD2. The CDR3 has 14 amino acids. V lost 3 bases to trimming and J lost 2 bases; unmatched junction nucleotides: 1. Per the germline V gene, CDR1 is SQVTM and CDR2 is ANQGSEA. The CDR3 nucleotides are TGCAGCGTTGATCGGGGGGCTGGGGCCAACGTCCTGACTTTC. Translating gives CSVDRGAGANVLTF.

In its sample, this clonotype was seen many times. The rearrangement uses TRBV7-2 and TRBJ2-7, with D maybe TRBD2 (7 bases). Germline CDR1 SGHTA, CDR2 FQGNSA. The CDR3 is 14 amino acids. V was shortened by 10 bases and J by 2 bases, with 18 bases between the two germline ends. This CDR3 is CAIARGADPYEQYF. The CDR3 DNA follows: TGTGCCATTGCTCGGGGGGCTGATCCCTACGAGCAGTACTTC.

This clonotype was recorded many times. This chain joins TRBV19 and TRBJ1-1; D ambiguous. The CDR3 loop spans 13 amino acids. Germline assignment: CDR1 LNHDA and CDR2 SQIVND (reference sequence). The V end lost 4 bases, the J end lost 0 bases, and 6 bases lay between the germline ends. CDR3 protein: CASSTQMNTEAFF. The CDR3 DNA sequence: TGTGCCAGTAGTACCCAGATGAACACTGAAGCTTTCTTT.

The chain employs TRBV20-1 and TRBJ2-5; maybe TRBD2 (7 bases). Germline CDR1 reads DFQATT; CDR2 reads SNEGSKA (reference sequence). V lost 5 bases to trimming and J lost 5 bases, with 15 bases between them. The CDR3 has 13 amino acids. The CDR3 spells CSAGDGGGETQYF. The CDR3 DNA follows: TGCAGTGCTGGGGATGGCGGGGGCGAGACCCAGTACTTC.

This clonotype was recorded many times. The gene calls are TRBV12-3 or TRBV12-4 and TRBJ2-3; D may match TRBD1 or TRBD2 (5 bases each). The CDR3 runs to 13 residues. The V gene lost 3 bases and the J gene lost 4 bases, with 8 bases spanning the gap. The CDR3 here is CASSLGEADTQYF. For the CDR3, the DNA is TGTGCCAGCAGTTTGGGGGAAGCAGATACGCAGTATTTT.

This clonotype was counted many times. The chain joins TRBV29-1 to TRBJ2-6; tentatively, D is TRBD2 (5 bases). The CDR3 is 18 amino acids. V lost 8 bases and J lost 0, with 23 bases in between. Germline lookup yields CDR1 SQVTM and CDR2 ANQGSEA. Written as DNA, the CDR3 is TGCAGCCTCTTCCTCGGGAACTATCAAGCCTCTGGGGCCAACGTCCTGACTTTC. Translation: CSLFLGNYQASGANVLTF.

This clonotype was counted many times. The chain employs TRBV29-1 and TRBJ2-3; 9 nucleotides align to TRBD2. The CDR3 is made up of 13 amino acids. V gave up 7 bases and J gave up 5 bases; unmatched junction bases: 7. Germline assignment: CDR1 SQVTM and CDR2 ANQGSEA. The CDR3 DNA reads as TGCAGCGCCCGAGCGGGGGGAGGAGATACGCAGTATTTT. Its translation: CSARAGGGDTQYF.

The rearrangement joins TRBV5-4 to TRBJ1-6, with a weak D call TRBD1 (6 bases). Between the trimmed V and J ends, which lost 6 bases and 0 bases, there was a span of 10 bases. This CDR3 comprises 15 residues. The V gene's germline CDR1 is SGHNT and CDR2 YYREEE (reference sequence). The CDR3 DNA is TGTGCCAGCAACAGGGCGAGCTCCTATAATTCACCCCTCCACTTT. Residues: CASNRASSYNSPLHF.

The chain couples TRBV11-2 to TRBJ2-5; 7 positions agree with TRBD1. This CDR3 contains 14 residues. After removal of 1 base from V and 3 bases from J, the junction contained 2 bases not matched to a gene. The germline V gene encodes CDR1 SGHAT and CDR2 FQNNGV. The CDR3 DNA is TGTGCCAGCAGCTTAGCGGGACAGAAAGAGACCCAGTACTTC. As protein: CASSLAGQKETQYF.

This clonotype occurred many times. V and J are TRBV6-6 and TRBJ2-7; 11 bases map to TRBD1. This CDR3 contains 14 residues. The ends lost 5 bases at V and 0 bases at J; junction bases unmatched: 0. Germline V CDR1 and CDR2: MNHNY, SVGAGI (reference sequence). CDR3 amino acids: CASSGTGGSYEQYF. In DNA, the CDR3 is TGTGCCAGCAGTGGGACAGGGGGCTCCTACGAGCAGTACTTC.

The V and J genes are TRBV5-1 and TRBJ2-1; the match to TRBD1 covers 9 bases. V was clipped by 4 bases and J by 8 bases; unmatched bases: 7. Germline CDR1 is SGHRS and CDR2 is YFSETQ. This CDR3 is 14 amino acids long. CDR3 nucleotide sequence: TGCGCCAGCAGCCAGGGACAGGGTCTCGATGAGCAGTTCTTC. Translated: CASSQGQGLDEQFF.

A remark on this clonotype: This may arise from a read error, as a much more abundant clone is one base away. The chain carries TRBV3-1 and TRBJ2-4; no definite D call. The DNA end favors TRBJ2-1, so the J call may be wrong. The CDR3 totals 15 residues. Per germline, CDR1 LGHDT and CDR2 YNNKEL (reference sequence). The CDR3 DNA reads TGTGCCAGCAGCCAAGGGGCAGGAGCCAAAAACATTCAGTTCTTC. Its translation: CASSQGAGAKNIQFF.

This clonotype was recorded many times. The chain employs TRBV18 and TRBJ1-5; D uncertain. Trimming cost V 2 bases and J 2 bases, with 7 bases left between them. This CDR3 has 14 residues. CDR1 and CDR2 from the germline V gene are KGHSH and LQKENI. CDR3 sequence (DNA): TGTGCCAGCTCACCAAACGTCGGCAATCAGCCCCAGCATTTT. Translating it yields CASSPNVGNQPQHF. The full variable domain, rest sourced from reference TRBV18 and TRBJ1-5, is NAGVMQNPRHLVRRRGQEARLRCSPMKGHSHVYWYRQLPEEGLKFMVYLQKENIIDESGMPKERFSAEFPKEGPSILRIQQVVRGDSAAYFCASSPNVGNQPQHFGDGTRLSIL.

This clonotype was detected many times. The J gene is TRBJ2-1, the V gene TRBV7-2; 10 nucleotides align to TRBD1. Germline-derived CDR1 and CDR2 are SGHTA and FQGNSA. The CDR3 is 14 amino acids. The V segment lost 5 bases and the J segment 7 bases; nucleotides outside the gene matches: 5. The CDR3 region is CASSRDRGGNEQFF. The CDR3 coding sequence is TGTGCCAGCAGCCGGGACAGGGGTGGGAATGAGCAGTTCTTC.

This clonotype has ten or more counts. This chain links TRBV5-6 with TRBJ1-5; D remains ambiguous. Germline V gene sequence: CDR1 SGHDT, CDR2 YYEEEE. CDR3 length: 13 residues. V lost 1 base to trimming and J lost 9 bases, with 11 bases between them. DNA for the CDR3: TGTGCCAGCAGCTTGTCCCCCCAGCGGCCCCAGCATTTT. Translation: CASSLSPQRPQHF.

This clonotype was picked up many times. J is TRBJ1-1 and V is TRBV14; D remains ambiguous. V lost 11 bases, J lost 6 bases, and 13 bases lay in between. This CDR3 spans 11 amino acids. Germline loops: CDR1 SGHDN, CDR2 FVKESK. The DNA of the CDR3 is TGTGCCTCAAGCCAGTTCGCTGAAGCTTTCTTT. This encodes CASSQFAEAFF.

V is TRBV6-4 and J is TRBJ2-5; TRBD2 matches 16 bases. V was pared by 8 bases and J by 4 bases, with 10 bases of the junction left unmatched. The CDR3 is 17 amino acids. Germline values: CDR1 MRHNA, CDR2 SNTAGT. The CDR3 sequence: CASRRGTSGRAAETQYF. The CDR3, as DNA: TGTGCCAGCCGGAGAGGGACTAGCGGGAGGGCCGCAGAGACCCAGTACTTC.

This clonotype occurred many times. The rearrangement joins TRBV28 to TRBJ1-6; D is possibly TRBD1 (6 bases). V was cut by 8 bases and J by 4 bases, with 12 bases left in between. The CDR3 sequence is 14 residues long. In germline, CDR1 is MDHEN, CDR2 SYDVKM. CDR3 nucleotide sequence: TGTGCCAGCGGGGGCTATTCATATAATTCACCCCTCCACTTT. Translation gives CASGGYSYNSPLHF.